This entry lists 5 T cell receptor beta chains sequenced from one sample in a study of cytomegalovirus exposure and HLA in healthy donors. Use of 60 Vbeta and 13 Jbeta primers characterized the PCR. Measured with immunoSEQ multiplex PCR; TCRdb has only the in-frame clones, and not every one. The sample gives more than 100,000 clones, just over 65% of which show up once; less than 2% is in the top ten. Source material: PBMCs. These receptors all stem from a man younger than 35 in good health and CMV-seronegative.

The chain combines TRBV29-1 with TRBJ1-3; weak D call: TRBD1 (5 bases). Per germline, CDR1 SQVTM and CDR2 ANQGSEA. The CDR3 runs 15 residues. The V end was cut by 1 base, the J end by 3 bases, with 13 bases between. The CDR3 DNA sequence: TGCAGCGTTGAAGGGCAGGGTGGACGTGGAAACACCATATATTTT. Translating it yields CSVEGQGGRGNTIYF.

This chain joins TRBV11-3 and TRBJ2-3; D unclear. Germline assignment: CDR1 SGHNT and CDR2 YENEEA. There are 12 residues in the CDR3. Trimming cost V 4 bases and J 9 bases, with 11 bases left between them. The CDR3 sequence: CASSSHSGTQYF. CDR3 in DNA: TGTGCCAGCAGCTCCCATTCCGGGACGCAGTATTTT.

The V and J genes are TRBV28 and TRBJ2-1, with 10 bases fitting TRBD1. Germline CDR1 and CDR2: MDHEN and SYDVKM. Trimming at V came to 5 bases and at J to 5 bases, leaving 12 bases not matched to a gene. There are 17 residues in the CDR3. CDR3 residues: CASSLRQGAPLHNEQFF. CDR3 sequence (DNA): TGTGCCAGCAGTCTGAGACAGGGGGCACCCCTCCACAATGAGCAGTTCTTC.

V and J are TRBV7-2 and TRBJ1-4; perhaps TRBD1 as D (6 bases). Trimming took off 2 bases at V and 7 bases at J, with 14 bases between the two ends. The CDR3 is made up of 15 amino acids. The germline V gene has CDR1 SGHTA and CDR2 FQGNSA. The DNA of the CDR3 is TGTGCCAGCAGCTTACGGACAGCGCCCCTTGAAAAACTGTTTTTT. Translating gives CASSLRTAPLEKLFF.

In this sample, this clone turned up a few times. The genes are TRBV5-5 and TRBJ2-7, with 11 bases that match TRBD1. Germline V lookup: CDR1 SGHKS, CDR2 YYEKEE (reference sequence). This CDR3 is 15 amino acids long. J was trimmed by 9 bases and V by 4 bases; bases with no gene match: 12. CDR3 nucleotides: TGTGCCAGCAGCGTGGCCGGGACAGGGGGTCCGCGGCAGTACTTC. This gives the protein CASSVAGTGGPRQYF.